Reported below is one T cell receptor beta chain. Its target is not known. With 10-nucleotide random UMIs included, cDNA was synthesized by 5'RACE. A single run covered 15-18 subjects with over 180 million TCR-beta sequences. TCRdb reprocessed the 5' RACE reads with MiXCR, giving one entry per CDR3 protein. The data contain around 69,000 distinct CDR3 sequences, 4.5% of them seen just once; the ten biggest clones take up approximately 7%. The data derive from a study of neurological immune-mediated disorders. Study results and limitations: Patients with HTLV-1-associated myelopathy showed the most TCR clonal expansion. Those with multiple sclerosis showed the least, falling below healthy controls.

CDR1 ENHRY and CDR2 SYGVKD come from the germline V gene. This CDR3 comprises 16 residues. Trimming took 1 base from V and 0 from J, leaving 12 bases between them. The sequence was obtained from a man aged 25 to 40 with multiple sclerosis. The sequencing input was PBMCs. J is TRBJ1-1 and V is TRBV10-3; the D gene is possibly TRBD1 (6 bases). CDR3 protein: CAISELRGSMNTEAFF. In DNA form, the CDR3 reads TGTGCCATCAGTGAGTTGAGGGGGAGCATGAACACTGAAGCTTTCTTT.